A selection of T cell receptor beta chains follows, all from one sample in a study of breast tumors, draining lymph nodes, adjacent tissues. From the multiplex PCR reads, TCRdb called clonotypes with MiXCR, one entry per CDR3 protein. The sample records roughly 100,000 distinct CDR3 sequences, 30% being singletons. Material for sequencing was axillary lymph node tissue. The source is a female donor with breast cancer. Some clones in this sample may be carry-over from other donors' samples. Each CDR3 is given with its conserved first and last residue. D genes are given only for firm matches. Only part of the rows carry a size: once, few, many, or a class if the clone is expanded.

J gene | V gene | clone size | D gene | CDR3 DNA | CDR3 protein
TRBJ1-5 | TRBV20-1 | many | TRBD1 | TGCAGTGCTAGAGATATAGACAGGGAGTATCAGCCCCAGCATTTT | CSARDIDREYQPQHF
TRBJ1-1 | TRBV5-1 | - | - | TGCGCCAGCAGCTCAAACAGGAGGCAGCGGGCTTTCTTT | CASSSNRRQRAFF
TRBJ1-2 | TRBV6-1 | many | - | TGTGCCAGCAGCCCTTGGGATCTTGTAGGCTACACCTTC | CASSPWDLVGYTF
TRBJ2-1 | TRBV10-3 | many | TRBD1 | TGTGCCATCAGCCGGACAGGGCGTGACGATGAGCAGTTCTTC | CAISRTGRDDEQFF
TRBJ1-1 | TRBV7-6 | many | - | TGTGCCAGCAGCGTCGCCGAGAACACTGAAGCTTTCTTT | CASSVAENTEAFF
TRBJ1-1 | TRBV6-4 | few | - | TGTGCCAGCGGCCCCCAAAGGGGGGCGGCTTTCTTT | CASGPQRGAAFF
TRBJ2-3 | TRBV9 | many | - | TGTGCCAGCAGCGTAGCTGGGTCTAGCACAGATACGCAGTATTTT | CASSVAGSSTDTQYF
TRBJ2-7 | TRBV6-2/TRBV6-3 | many | TRBD2 | TGTGCCAGCAACACAGCTGGACTAGCGGCGAAATTC | CASNTAGLAAKF
TRBJ1-5 | TRBV28 | many | - | TGTGCCAGCAGTCCCCCCCATGGGACGGGACGCAATCAGCCCCAGCATTTT | CASSPPHGTGRNQPQHF
TRBJ2-7 | TRBV7-9 | - | TRBD2 | TGTGCCAGCCGCACCGGGACTAGCGGCCAGACGGTCTACCAGCAGTACTTC | CASRTGTSGQTVYQQYF
TRBJ2-3 | TRBV20-1 | - | TRBD2 | TGCAGTGAAAGGACCAGCGGGAATGCGGATACAGATACGCAGTATTTT | CSERTSGNADTDTQYF
TRBJ1-5 | TRBV20-1 | many | - | TGCAGTGTCAGCTCTGGAGGGGCTAGCAATCAGCCCCAGCATTTT | CSVSSGGASNQPQHF
TRBJ2-7 | TRBV28 | many | TRBD1 | TGTGCCGAGGGGGCAGGGCCCACCTACGAGCAGTACTTC | CAEGAGPTYEQYF
TRBJ2-1 | TRBV6-1 | many | TRBD2 | TGTGCCAGCAGTGATCTAGCGGGACCCTCTTATAGCAATGAGCAGTTCTTC | CASSDLAGPSYSNEQFF
TRBJ1-1 | TRBV6-1 | few | - | TGTGCCAGCAGTGAAAGTAGTTGGGGGAACACTGAAGCTTTCTTT | CASSESSWGNTEAFF
TRBJ1-6 | TRBV5-8 | many | TRBD1 | TGTGCCAGCAGCTCGGGACAGGGTCTTGGTTCACCCCTCCACTTT | CASSSGQGLGSPLHF
TRBJ2-7 | TRBV29-1 | - | - | TGCAGCGTTGAGGTAACTATCTACGAGCAGTACTTC | CSVEVTIYEQYF
TRBJ2-7 | TRBV20-1 | many | TRBD1 | TGCAGTGCTAGAGTTCTCTCCGGGACAGCACTCTACGAGCAGTACTTC | CSARVLSGTALYEQYF
TRBJ2-7 | TRBV27 | - | TRBD2 | TGTGCCAGCAGTCCGACTAGCGGGAGGGACTCCTACGAGCAGTACTTC | CASSPTSGRDSYEQYF
TRBJ1-4 | TRBV20-1 | many | TRBD1 | TGCAGTGCCCCACGACAGGGGGCTAATGAAAAACTGTTTTTT | CSAPRQGANEKLFF
TRBJ2-1 | TRBV7-2 | - | TRBD1 | TGTGCCAGCAGCGAGGGACAGCGAACCTACAATGAGCAGTTCTTC | CASSEGQRTYNEQFF
TRBJ2-7 | TRBV5-1 | many | TRBD1 | TGCGCCAGCAGCTTGGCTGCGGTAGGGGGCATTGAGCAGTACTTC | CASSLAAVGGIEQYF
TRBJ1-2 | TRBV25-1 | many | - | TGTGCCAGCAGTGTGGGTAACTATGGCTACACCTTC | CASSVGNYGYTF
TRBJ2-3 | TRBV9 | many | - | TGTGCCAGCAGCGTAGGTGATACGCAGTATTTT | CASSVGDTQYF
TRBJ2-7 | TRBV20-1 | many | TRBD2 | TGCAGTGCTAGAGATGGAACTAGCGGGACCTACGAGCAGTACTTC | CSARDGTSGTYEQYF
TRBJ1-2 | TRBV20-1 | many | TRBD1 | TGCAGTGCTAGGCTGACAGCCACAGGGGATGGCTACACCTTC | CSARLTATGDGYTF
TRBJ2-5 | TRBV19 | many | TRBD2 | TGTGCCAGTAGTTCAGGACTAGCGGGAGGGCCTGGAGAGACCCAGTACTTC | CASSSGLAGGPGETQYF
TRBJ2-2 | TRBV15 | few | - | TGTGCCACCAGCAGAGAAAACACCGGGGAGCTGTTTTTT | CATSRENTGELFF
TRBJ2-7 | TRBV29-1 | many | - | TGCAGCGGAACACAGAACTACGAGCAGTACTTC | CSGTQNYEQYF
TRBJ2-2 | TRBV7-6 | many | - | TGTGCCAGCAGCTTAAAAGGGAGTAAGAACACCGGGGAGCTGTTTTTT | CASSLKGSKNTGELFF
TRBJ2-1 | TRBV12-3/TRBV12-4 | many | TRBD2 | TGTGCCAGCAGGCCCGGGACTAGCGGGGTCAATGAGCAGTTCTTC | CASRPGTSGVNEQFF
TRBJ2-1 | TRBV10-3 | - | - | TGTGCCATCAGTGAGACTCCTGGGACTGGGGGGCAGTTCTTC | CAISETPGTGGQFF
TRBJ2-6 | TRBV7-9 | - | TRBD1 | TGTGCCAGCTGCCCGATTAGGCTCCGGGACAGGGACCTCCCTGGGGCCAACGTCCTGACTTTC | CASCPIRLRDRDLPGANVLTF
TRBJ2-7 | TRBV5-6 | many | TRBD2 | TGTGCCAGCAGCTTTAGCGGGGTCTACGAGCAGTACTTC | CASSFSGVYEQYF
TRBJ2-4 | TRBV4-3 | - | - | TGCGCCAGCAGCATTATACTAGCCAAAAACATTCAGTACTTC | CASSIILAKNIQYF
TRBJ1-5 | TRBV28 | many | TRBD1 | TGTGCCAGCAGTTTACAGGGGGCAACTCAGCCCCAGCATTTT | CASSLQGATQPQHF
TRBJ1-4 | TRBV7-3 | - | - | TGTGCCAGCAGCTTACGGGGGCCAAATGAAAAACTGTTTTTT | CASSLRGPNEKLFF
TRBJ2-3 | TRBV5-1 | many | - | TGCGCCAGCAGCTCCGGAGGGGCTGAAGGGGCAGATACGCAGTATTTT | CASSSGGAEGADTQYF
TRBJ2-7 | TRBV15 | - | - | TGTGCCACCAGCAGAGGCCTTGAGTACGAGCAGTACTTC | CATSRGLEYEQYF
TRBJ2-1 | TRBV7-2 | - | TRBD1 | TGTGCCAGCAGCCAACAGGGGGGCGATGAGCAGTTCTTC | CASSQQGGDEQFF
TRBJ1-2 | TRBV12-3/TRBV12-4 | many | - | TGTGCCAGCAGTTTCGACAGGTCCCATGGCTACACCTTC | CASSFDRSHGYTF
TRBJ2-3 | TRBV18 | few | TRBD2 | TGTGCCAGCTCACCTTCGGGACTAGCGGGCCCTATCACAGATACGCAGTATTTT | CASSPSGLAGPITDTQYF
TRBJ2-5 | TRBV20-1 | - | - | TGCAGTGCTAGAATCGGAGAGACCCAGTACTTC | CSARIGETQYF
TRBJ1-6 | TRBV6-4 | - | - | TGTGCCAGCAGTCCCGTCTATGGGGAGCGGGGGGCGTACCTCCACTTT | CASSPVYGERGAYLHF
TRBJ2-3 | TRBV20-1 | many | - | TGCAGTGCTAGAGTCCCAGATACGCAGTATTTT | CSARVPDTQYF
TRBJ2-1 | TRBV6-1 | many | - | TGTGCCAGCAGTGCCGGGACTTACGAGCAGTTCTTC | CASSAGTYEQFF
TRBJ2-5 | TRBV18 | many | - | TGTGCCAGCTCACTTGACCGAGAGACCCAGTACTTC | CASSLDRETQYF
TRBJ1-4 | TRBV20-1 | - | TRBD1 | TGCAGTGCAAAAGGGGGCGCTGGGGAAAAACTGTTTTTT | CSAKGGAGEKLFF
TRBJ2-7 | TRBV28 | many | - | TGTGCCAGCAGTTTTTATTGGGGAAACGAGCAGTACTTC | CASSFYWGNEQYF
TRBJ2-7 | TRBV24-1 | - | - | TGTGCCACCAGTGAGTGCCGCTACGAGCAGTACTTC | CATSECRYEQYF
TRBJ1-2 | TRBV20-1 | - | - | TGCAGTGCTCCGACCGATAACTATGGCTACACCTTC | CSAPTDNYGYTF
TRBJ1-2 | TRBV20-1 | many | - | TGCAGTGCTATCCTCAGGGATGGCTACACCTTC | CSAILRDGYTF
TRBJ1-6 | TRBV6-5 | many | - | TGTGCCAGTCAAAGTAGATCCTATAATTCACCCCTCCACTTT | CASQSRSYNSPLHF
TRBJ2-3 | TRBV20-1 | - | - | TGCAGTGCTGAACGGGACCGCACAGATACGCAGTATTTT | CSAERDRTDTQYF